This TCR beta chain was identified in a study of spatial heterogeneity in lung cancer. The sample holds many counts of this clonotype. TCRdb independently ran MiXCR on the 5' RACE reads; one entry per CDR3 protein. The repertoire has about 45,000 distinct CDR3 sequences, roughly an eighth of them found once; the top ten carry 55% to 60%. Time point here: sample taken at primary tumor resection. Whole RNA was taken from tumor, nontumor lung or frozen PBMC; it was then sequenced unsorted. The length of the CDR3 is 14 residues. With 0 bases removed from V and 2 bases from J, the gap between germline ends came to 6 bases. Germline V CDR1 and CDR2: SGHRS, YFSETQ.

Sequenced material: PBMCs, taken at surgery. The rearrangement links TRBV5-1 to TRBJ2-1; D gene ambiguous. The source of this sequence is a male donor with early-stage non-small cell lung cancer. The CDR3 region is CASSLESPYNEQFF. CDR3 sequence (DNA): TGCGCCAGCAGCTTGGAAAGCCCCTACAATGAGCAGTTCTTC.